Listed below are T cell receptor beta chains from one sample, sequenced in a study of T-cell memory formation after mild COVID-19. A single record per CDR3 protein comes from TCRdb applying MiXCR to the 5' RACE reads. The table has around 410,000 distinct CDR3 sequences, 20% to 30% seen once; the top ten hold about 12%. Sequencing input: PBMCs or a T cell subset sorted from them (not recorded which). The receptors were gathered from an adult woman who had mild COVID-19 (a few samples of this study predate the infection). Cell type and time point are not known. CDR3s include the opening cysteine and the closing phenylalanine or tryptophan. D genes are given only for firm matches. Rows give clone size only sometimes, using once, few, many, or a class for an expanded clone.

v_call: TRBV7-9; d_call: NA; clone_size: few; j_call: TRBJ2-1; cdr3_nt: TGTGCCAGCAGCTCCCGGTCGGCCGATTACAATGAGCAGTTCTTC; cdr3_aa: CASSSRSADYNEQFF
v_call: TRBV7-9; d_call: NA; clone_size: NA; j_call: TRBJ2-1; cdr3_nt: TGTGCCAGCAGCCCCTCAAGTGGGAATGAGCAGTTCTTC; cdr3_aa: CASSPSSGNEQFF
v_call: TRBV24-1; d_call: TRBD2; clone_size: few; j_call: TRBJ2-3; cdr3_nt: TGTGCCACCAGTGCTTGGCGGGGGGGTGTAGGAGATACGCAGTATTTT; cdr3_aa: CATSAWRGGVGDTQYF
v_call: TRBV7-6; d_call: NA; clone_size: few; j_call: TRBJ2-7; cdr3_nt: TGTGCCAGCAGCTTAGAAATGTACTACGAGCAGTACTTC; cdr3_aa: CASSLEMYYEQYF
v_call: TRBV12-3/TRBV12-4; d_call: NA; clone_size: NA; j_call: TRBJ2-7; cdr3_nt: TGTGCCAGCAGGCCGGACGCAGACTACGAGCAGTACTTC; cdr3_aa: CASRPDADYEQYF
v_call: TRBV29-1; d_call: NA; clone_size: many; j_call: TRBJ2-5; cdr3_nt: TGCAGCGTTGAAGGTGGAGGGTCGGCAGAGGAGACCCAGTACTTC; cdr3_aa: CSVEGGGSAEETQYF
v_call: TRBV12-3/TRBV12-4; d_call: TRBD2; clone_size: few; j_call: TRBJ2-2; cdr3_nt: TGTGCCAGCAGTTTACGATGGGGCGGGAGCGGCGGCGGGGAGCTGTTTTTT; cdr3_aa: CASSLRWGGSGGGELFF
v_call: TRBV12-3/TRBV12-4; d_call: TRBD2; clone_size: NA; j_call: TRBJ2-3; cdr3_nt: TGTGCCAGCGGTCGGACTAGCGGGGGGGCGGCAGATACGCAGTATTTT; cdr3_aa: CASGRTSGGAADTQYF
v_call: TRBV9; d_call: NA; clone_size: NA; j_call: TRBJ2-1; cdr3_nt: TGTGCCAGCAGCGGACCGCAGGGTGGTGAGCAGTTCTTC; cdr3_aa: CASSGPQGGEQFF
v_call: TRBV7-9; d_call: TRBD1; clone_size: once; j_call: TRBJ1-1; cdr3_nt: TGTGCCAGCTCAAAGTCCGGGACAGGAAACACTGAAGCTTTCTTT; cdr3_aa: CASSKSGTGNTEAFF
v_call: TRBV7-9; d_call: NA; clone_size: NA; j_call: TRBJ1-4; cdr3_nt: TGTGCCAGCAGCTCCCAGGGCGTCAATGAAAAACTGTTTTTT; cdr3_aa: CASSSQGVNEKLFF
v_call: TRBV29-1; d_call: TRBD2; clone_size: few; j_call: TRBJ2-1; cdr3_nt: TGCAGCGTTGAAACGCTAGCGGGGTCCTACAATGAGCAGTTCTTC; cdr3_aa: CSVETLAGSYNEQFF
v_call: TRBV15; d_call: NA; clone_size: NA; j_call: TRBJ1-5; cdr3_nt: TGTGCCACCAGCAGAGGAGTGGAGAACTATAGCAATCAGCCCCAGCATTTT; cdr3_aa: CATSRGVENYSNQPQHF
v_call: TRBV4-2; d_call: TRBD2; clone_size: NA; j_call: TRBJ2-1; cdr3_nt: TGTGCCAGCAGCCCAACCCCGGGGACTAGCGGGGGAGTCTCCTACAATGAGCAGTTCTTC; cdr3_aa: CASSPTPGTSGGVSYNEQFF
v_call: TRBV3-1; d_call: TRBD2; clone_size: few; j_call: TRBJ2-3; cdr3_nt: TGTGCCAGCAGCCAAGGAAGCGGGATTAGCACAGATACGCAGTATTTT; cdr3_aa: CASSQGSGISTDTQYF
v_call: TRBV7-6; d_call: NA; clone_size: few; j_call: TRBJ2-3; cdr3_nt: TGTGCCAGCAGCTTATGGTCCGATACGCAGTATTTT; cdr3_aa: CASSLWSDTQYF
v_call: TRBV12-3/TRBV12-4; d_call: NA; clone_size: few; j_call: TRBJ1-5; cdr3_nt: TGTGCCAGCCGACGGGGGGCAGGGAGCCAGCCCCAGCATTTT; cdr3_aa: CASRRGAGSQPQHF
v_call: TRBV11-3; d_call: TRBD2; clone_size: NA; j_call: TRBJ2-1; cdr3_nt: TGTGCCAGCAGCCGGACTAGCGGGAGCAATGAGCAGTTCTTC; cdr3_aa: CASSRTSGSNEQFF
v_call: TRBV2; d_call: NA; clone_size: NA; j_call: TRBJ2-7; cdr3_nt: TGTGCCAGCAGAGGATACTACGAGCAGTACTTC; cdr3_aa: CASRGYYEQYF
v_call: TRBV6-5; d_call: TRBD2; clone_size: few; j_call: TRBJ2-5; cdr3_nt: TGTGCCAGCAGTTTCAAAGGAAATCTAGCGGGGAGCCAAGAGACCCAGTACTTC; cdr3_aa: CASSFKGNLAGSQETQYF
v_call: TRBV4-1; d_call: NA; clone_size: few; j_call: TRBJ2-1; cdr3_nt: TGCGCCAGCAGCCAAGAAACCCAGGGCTACAATGAGCAGTTCTTC; cdr3_aa: CASSQETQGYNEQFF
v_call: TRBV7-2; d_call: NA; clone_size: few; j_call: TRBJ2-7; cdr3_nt: TGTGCCAGCAGCTTAGCTGTCGAGAGCTCCTACGAGCAGTACTTC; cdr3_aa: CASSLAVESSYEQYF
v_call: TRBV12-3/TRBV12-4; d_call: NA; clone_size: NA; j_call: TRBJ1-3; cdr3_nt: TGTGCCAGCAGGGACCTTTCTGGAAACACCATATATTTT; cdr3_aa: CASRDLSGNTIYF
v_call: TRBV6-6; d_call: TRBD1; clone_size: few; j_call: TRBJ2-1; cdr3_nt: TGTGCCAGTAGAGCAGGGGGCAGCTACAATGAGCAGTTCTTC; cdr3_aa: CASRAGGSYNEQFF
v_call: TRBV2; d_call: NA; clone_size: NA; j_call: TRBJ2-2; cdr3_nt: TGTGCCAGCAGTGAAGCGTGGGGGGCGAACACCGGGGAGCTGTTTTTT; cdr3_aa: CASSEAWGANTGELFF
v_call: TRBV12-3/TRBV12-4; d_call: NA; clone_size: few; j_call: TRBJ1-2; cdr3_nt: TGTGCCAGCAGTTGGGGGGTTGACTATGGCTACACCTTC; cdr3_aa: CASSWGVDYGYTF
v_call: TRBV4-3; d_call: TRBD1; clone_size: few; j_call: TRBJ2-7; cdr3_nt: TGCGCCAGCAGCCCTTGGACAGGGGGGAGGTACGAGCAGTACTTC; cdr3_aa: CASSPWTGGRYEQYF
v_call: TRBV20-1; d_call: NA; clone_size: NA; j_call: TRBJ2-7; cdr3_nt: TGCAGTGCTAAGTCCAGCAACCCCTACGAGCAGTACTTC; cdr3_aa: CSAKSSNPYEQYF
v_call: TRBV11-1; d_call: NA; clone_size: few; j_call: TRBJ1-1; cdr3_nt: TGTGCCAGCAGCGTACTATCACGTCGAGAAGCTTTCTTT; cdr3_aa: CASSVLSRREAFF
v_call: TRBV6-1; d_call: TRBD2; clone_size: NA; j_call: TRBJ2-5; cdr3_nt: TGTGCCAGCAGCAATCGGGGGGGCAGGGAGACCCAGTACTTC; cdr3_aa: CASSNRGGRETQYF
v_call: TRBV7-9; d_call: NA; clone_size: NA; j_call: TRBJ1-2; cdr3_nt: TGTGCCAGCAGCTTACAGCGGCCCCATGGCTACACCTTC; cdr3_aa: CASSLQRPHGYTF
v_call: TRBV7-9; d_call: NA; clone_size: NA; j_call: TRBJ2-4; cdr3_nt: TGTGCCAGCAGCGCACCGACAGACGGGCCAAACATTCAGTACTTC; cdr3_aa: CASSAPTDGPNIQYF
v_call: TRBV7-2; d_call: NA; clone_size: NA; j_call: TRBJ2-1; cdr3_nt: TGTGCCAGCAGCCAGCCTCAACCTTCACTGGGGAATGAGCAGTTCTTC; cdr3_aa: CASSQPQPSLGNEQFF
v_call: TRBV29-1; d_call: TRBD1; clone_size: few; j_call: TRBJ1-2; cdr3_nt: TGCAGCGTTGACCGGGACAGAAGAAACTATGGCTACACCTTC; cdr3_aa: CSVDRDRRNYGYTF
v_call: TRBV28; d_call: TRBD2; clone_size: NA; j_call: TRBJ2-1; cdr3_nt: TGTGCCAGCAGTTTCACTTGGGGGGGGAATGAGCAGTTCTTC; cdr3_aa: CASSFTWGGNEQFF
v_call: TRBV19; d_call: NA; clone_size: few; j_call: TRBJ2-7; cdr3_nt: TGTGCCAGTAGTATAGACCCGCGGATAGAGAGGTACGAGCAGTACTTC; cdr3_aa: CASSIDPRIERYEQYF
v_call: TRBV29-1; d_call: TRBD2; clone_size: few; j_call: TRBJ2-7; cdr3_nt: TGCAGCGTTGAAGTGAGGACGGGACTAGGGACCTACGAGCAGTACTTC; cdr3_aa: CSVEVRTGLGTYEQYF
v_call: TRBV5-1; d_call: NA; clone_size: NA; j_call: TRBJ2-1; cdr3_nt: TGCGCCAGCAGCTTGGGAATGGGGGACAATGAGCAGTTCTTC; cdr3_aa: CASSLGMGDNEQFF
v_call: TRBV10-2; d_call: TRBD2; clone_size: few; j_call: TRBJ2-3; cdr3_nt: TGCGCCAGCAGTGCGGGGGGGCTCGCAGATACGCAGTATTTT; cdr3_aa: CASSAGGLADTQYF
v_call: TRBV4-1; d_call: NA; clone_size: NA; j_call: TRBJ1-2; cdr3_nt: TGCGCCAGCAGCCAAGTGGAGGTGAGCTATGGCTACACCTTC; cdr3_aa: CASSQVEVSYGYTF